A single sample is the source of the 9 T cell receptor beta chains below, sequenced in a study of technical replicates of blood from a few donors (dated by TCRdb to about 2017). To prepare the library, the immunoSEQ multiplex PCR assay was applied. TCRdb limited this immuneACCESS table to in-frame rearrangements with V and J called. A share of clones is missing; checked studies link under half to unresolved V genes, and the rest is unexplained. The sample table lists 74,000 or so clones, 96% of them with a count of one. The ten largest clones represent around 0.2% of the sample. Sequenced material: T cells isolated from PBMCs. The receptor set was obtained from a human donor in good health.

The table lists this clone with a count of one. CDR3 region: CASSDPTGNTIYF. CDR3 bases: TGCGCCAGCAGTGACCCGACAGGAAACACCATATATTTT. The chain combines TRBV10-1 with TRBJ1-3; D unresolved. From germline, CDR1 is WNHNN and CDR2 SYGVQD (reference sequence). The V end lost 3 bases, the J end lost 4 bases, and 7 bases lay between the germline ends. The length of the CDR3 is 13 residues.

The chain uses TRBV27 and TRBJ2-5, with D possibly being TRBD2 (5 bases). Germline CDR1 reads MNHEY; CDR2 reads SMNVEV (reference sequence). Trimming pared 6 bases from V and 5 bases from J, leaving 13 bases between. This CDR3 contains 13 residues. CDR3 sequence reads: CASSRGPRETQYF. CDR3 DNA sequence: TGTGCCAGCAGCCGAGGGCCGCGGGAGACCCAGTACTTC.

This chain connects TRBV4-1 to TRBJ2-7; D possibly corresponds to TRBD1 (6 bases). CDR1 is MGHRA, CDR2 YSYEKL, per germline. This CDR3 is built from 15 residues. V was trimmed by 1 base and J by 0 bases, leaving 10 bases between them. The CDR3 nucleotides read TGCGCCAGCAGCCAAGTCCAGGGGACCTCCTACGAGCAGTACTTC. Its protein product is CASSQVQGTSYEQYF.

The chain couples TRBV5-4 to TRBJ1-1, with 7 bases fitting TRBD1. The CDR3 length is 15 residues. Unmatched junction bases numbered 11, after V lost 5 bases and J lost 4 bases. Per germline, CDR1 SGHNT and CDR2 YYREEE (reference sequence). The DNA of the CDR3 is TGTGCCAGCAGACAAGACCAGGGGGGCCTCACTGAAGCTTTCTTT. Translation: CASRQDQGGLTEAFF.

CDR3 amino acids: CASSHTGYNEQFF. The CDR3 nucleotides are TGTGCCAGTAGTCACACAGGCTACAATGAGCAGTTCTTC. The V and J genes are TRBV19 and TRBJ2-1, with D possibly TRBD1 on 5 matching bases. Germline lookup yields CDR1 LNHDA and CDR2 SQIVND (reference sequence). The CDR3 has 13 amino acids. The ends were cut back, 5 bases at V and 3 bases at J, with 8 bases in the middle.

The gene calls are TRBV5-1 and TRBJ2-3; 7 bases agree with TRBD2. With 2 bases clipped from V and 5 bases from J, the junction kept 8 bases outside the gene matches. Germline V gene sequence: CDR1 SGHRS, CDR2 YFSETQ. This CDR3 is 15 amino acids long. CDR3 residues: CASSFRTSVGDTQYF. The CDR3 DNA reads TGCGCCAGCAGCTTCAGGACTAGTGTAGGAGATACGCAGTATTTT. The full variable domain, completed using reference TRBV5-1 and TRBJ2-3, is KAGVTQTPRYLIKTRGQQVTLSCSPISGHRSVSWYQQTPGQGLQFLFEYFSETQRNKGNFPGRFSGRQFSNSRSEMNVSTLELGDSALYLCASSFRTSVGDTQYFGPGTRLTVL.

This rearrangement joins TRBV27 to TRBJ1-2, with no clear D. The CDR3 consists of 14 residues. With 3 bases removed from V and 7 bases from J, the gap between germline ends came to 15 bases. Germline V gives CDR1 MNHEY, CDR2 SMNVEV (reference sequence). The CDR3 here is CASSFGGVRGGYTF. DNA of the CDR3: TGTGCCAGCAGTTTCGGCGGGGTTAGAGGTGGCTACACCTTC.

The chain combines TRBV19 with TRBJ1-2; the D is unclear. The CDR3 has 11 amino acids. V lost 1 base, J lost 5 bases, and 2 bases lay in between. In germline, CDR1 is LNHDA, CDR2 SQIVND (reference sequence). The CDR3 coding sequence is TGTGCCAGTAGTATAGCGTATGGCTACACCTTC. Protein product: CASSIAYGYTF.

This rearrangement joins TRBV2 to TRBJ1-3, with D tentatively TRBD1 (6 bases). Germline assignment: CDR1 SNHLY and CDR2 FYNNEI. CDR3 length: 13 amino acids. V was clipped by 4 bases and J by 2 bases, with 6 bases between them. The chain's CDR3 is CASSGQAGNTIYF. The CDR3 DNA sequence: TGTGCCAGCAGTGGACAGGCTGGAAACACCATATATTTT.